This is a list of T cell receptor beta chains from one sample in a study of blood T cells in healthy people across ages. Using its own MiXCR run on the 5' RACE reads, TCRdb lists one record per CDR3 protein. The sample lists approximately 1.5 million distinct CDR3 sequences; about 31% were seen once. The sample taken for sequencing was blood. The receptors stem from a woman in her 30s in good health. The CDR3 runs from the conserved cysteine through the conserved F or W. The D gene is left open where the match is weak. Clone size is not always given. Where it is, it says once, few, many or a class for expanded clones.

CDR3 DNA: TGTGCCAGCAGAGCGGTGGGGGGGTCCCACAATGAGCAGTTCTTC
CDR3 protein: CASRAVGGSHNEQFF
V gene: TRBV28
clone size: few
J gene: TRBJ2-1
D gene: TRBD2

CDR3 DNA: TGTGCCAGCAGCGTATCATGGACCGGACAGGAGGAAGCTTTCTTT
CDR3 protein: CASSVSWTGQEEAFF
V gene: TRBV9
clone size: -
J gene: TRBJ1-1
D gene: TRBD1

CDR3 DNA: TGTGCCAGCAGGTCCCTCCAGGGAGAAAAGGGCTACAATGAGCAGTTCTTC
CDR3 protein: CASRSLQGEKGYNEQFF
V gene: TRBV7-9
clone size: few
J gene: TRBJ2-1
D gene: -

CDR3 DNA: TGTGCCAGCAGCCAAGAGGCTAGCGAGTACAATGAGCAGTTCTTC
CDR3 protein: CASSQEASEYNEQFF
V gene: TRBV4-2
clone size: many
J gene: TRBJ2-1
D gene: -

CDR3 DNA: TGTGCCAGCAGCGTAGAACTAGCCAATGAGCAGTTCTTC
CDR3 protein: CASSVELANEQFF
V gene: TRBV9
clone size: -
J gene: TRBJ2-1
D gene: -

CDR3 DNA: TGTGCCAGCAGCTGGGGACCGTCGGGTAATGAGCAGTTCTTC
CDR3 protein: CASSWGPSGNEQFF
V gene: TRBV5-6
clone size: -
J gene: TRBJ2-1
D gene: -

CDR3 DNA: TGTGCCAGCAGTGAAGAGGACAGGGGCAATCAGCCCCAGCATTTT
CDR3 protein: CASSEEDRGNQPQHF
V gene: TRBV6-1
clone size: -
J gene: TRBJ1-5
D gene: TRBD1

CDR3 DNA: TGTGCCAGCAGCCAAGAACGGCTAGCGGGCATTTACAATGAGCAGTTCTTC
CDR3 protein: CASSQERLAGIYNEQFF
V gene: TRBV3-1
clone size: -
J gene: TRBJ2-1
D gene: TRBD2

CDR3 DNA: TGTGCCAGCAGCCGGGGACTAGCGGGAGTTAGCTCCTACAATGAGCAGTTCTTC
CDR3 protein: CASSRGLAGVSSYNEQFF
V gene: TRBV27
clone size: -
J gene: TRBJ2-1
D gene: TRBD2

CDR3 DNA: TGCAGTGCCCCCCAGGGGGGTAATGAAAAACTGTTTTTT
CDR3 protein: CSAPQGGNEKLFF
V gene: TRBV20-1
clone size: -
J gene: TRBJ1-4
D gene: TRBD1

CDR3 DNA: TGCAGTGCTAGCGACTATAGCGGGAGCTCCTACAATGAGCAGTTCTTC
CDR3 protein: CSASDYSGSSYNEQFF
V gene: TRBV20-1
clone size: -
J gene: TRBJ2-1
D gene: TRBD2

CDR3 DNA: TGCAGTGCTAGCCTCTCGTTGTTTGGCTACACCTTC
CDR3 protein: CSASLSLFGYTF
V gene: TRBV20-1
clone size: few
J gene: TRBJ1-2
D gene: -

CDR3 DNA: TGTGCCAGCAGTAGAGACACAGATACGCGGTATTTT
CDR3 protein: CASSRDTDTRYF
V gene: TRBV6-6
clone size: -
J gene: TRBJ2-3
D gene: -

CDR3 DNA: TGCGCCAGCAGCCAGCGACTAGCGGGAGTCCCCGGGGAGCTGTTTTTT
CDR3 protein: CASSQRLAGVPGELFF
V gene: TRBV4-1
clone size: many
J gene: TRBJ2-2
D gene: TRBD2

CDR3 DNA: TGTGCCAGCAGCGTAGGTCCGGGAGGAGGGTCGGGCGAGCAGTACTTC
CDR3 protein: CASSVGPGGGSGEQYF
V gene: TRBV9
clone size: few
J gene: TRBJ2-7
D gene: TRBD2

CDR3 DNA: TGCGCCAGCAGCACCGACACCGACCCTCGCCATGGCTACACCTTC
CDR3 protein: CASSTDTDPRHGYTF
V gene: TRBV5-1
clone size: -
J gene: TRBJ1-2
D gene: -

CDR3 DNA: TGCAGTGTCCGAGGAAGGGACAGAGTAATCTACGGCGAGCAGTACTTC
CDR3 protein: CSVRGRDRVIYGEQYF
V gene: TRBV20-1
clone size: -
J gene: TRBJ2-7
D gene: TRBD1

CDR3 DNA: TGTGCCAGCAGCAAGGGGGACAGGGATGATACGCAGTATTTT
CDR3 protein: CASSKGDRDDTQYF
V gene: TRBV6-5
clone size: few
J gene: TRBJ2-3
D gene: TRBD1

CDR3 DNA: TGTGCCAGCAGCCAAGGGGAAGCGGGGGCCCTCCCCACAGATACGCAGTATTTT
CDR3 protein: CASSQGEAGALPTDTQYF
V gene: TRBV3-1
clone size: few
J gene: TRBJ2-3
D gene: TRBD2

CDR3 DNA: TGTGCCAGCAGCTCGAGAATGGCGGCGGTGAGCACAGATACGCAGTATTTT
CDR3 protein: CASSSRMAAVSTDTQYF
V gene: TRBV9
clone size: -
J gene: TRBJ2-3
D gene: -

CDR3 DNA: TGCGTCAGCAGCCAAGATCGGTACGAGAGCTCCTACGAGCGGTACTTC
CDR3 protein: CVSSQDRYESSYERYF
V gene: TRBV4-1
clone size: -
J gene: TRBJ2-7
D gene: -

CDR3 DNA: TGCGCCAGCAGCTTGGCGCAGGCTTCTAACTATGGCTACACCTTC
CDR3 protein: CASSLAQASNYGYTF
V gene: TRBV5-1
clone size: many
J gene: TRBJ1-2
D gene: -

CDR3 DNA: TGCAGTGCTAGAGAGTGGGGGGGGTCCTACAATGAGCAGTTCTTC
CDR3 protein: CSAREWGGSYNEQFF
V gene: TRBV20-1
clone size: -
J gene: TRBJ2-1
D gene: TRBD2

CDR3 DNA: TGTGCCATCAGCCTGGGACTAGCGGGGGGGGAGCAGTACTTC
CDR3 protein: CAISLGLAGGEQYF
V gene: TRBV10-3
clone size: -
J gene: TRBJ2-7
D gene: TRBD2

CDR3 DNA: TGTGCCAGCAGTTTCATCTCCCCCGGGGGTGGCAATCAGCCCCAGCATTTT
CDR3 protein: CASSFISPGGGNQPQHF
V gene: TRBV27
clone size: few
J gene: TRBJ1-5
D gene: -

CDR3 DNA: TGCAGTGCTAGGGACCCCGACAGAAGCTCCTACGAGCAGTACTTC
CDR3 protein: CSARDPDRSSYEQYF
V gene: TRBV20-1
clone size: few
J gene: TRBJ2-7
D gene: -

CDR3 DNA: TGCGCCAGCAGCTTGGAAGGGCAGGATGGCTACACCTTC
CDR3 protein: CASSLEGQDGYTF
V gene: TRBV5-1
clone size: -
J gene: TRBJ1-2
D gene: -

CDR3 DNA: TGTGCCATCAGCTCGACAGGGGACTATGGCTACACCTTC
CDR3 protein: CAISSTGDYGYTF
V gene: TRBV10-3
clone size: many
J gene: TRBJ1-2
D gene: TRBD1

CDR3 DNA: TGTGCCAGCAGCAAGGACAGGGTGCTTGGCTACACCTTC
CDR3 protein: CASSKDRVLGYTF
V gene: TRBV7-9
clone size: -
J gene: TRBJ1-2
D gene: TRBD1

CDR3 DNA: TGTGCCAGCAGCTTAGCGTCAAGCGGGAGCGCCGGGGAGCTGTTTTTT
CDR3 protein: CASSLASSGSAGELFF
V gene: TRBV7-2
clone size: -
J gene: TRBJ2-2
D gene: TRBD2

CDR3 DNA: TGTGCCAGCAGCCAGCAGGGGGTTGCGGAGACCCAGTACTTC
CDR3 protein: CASSQQGVAETQYF
V gene: TRBV3-1
clone size: few
J gene: TRBJ2-5
D gene: TRBD1

CDR3 DNA: TGTGCCAGCGGCCCGTTGACGGGGTCTAACTATGGCTACACCTTC
CDR3 protein: CASGPLTGSNYGYTF
V gene: TRBV6-5
clone size: -
J gene: TRBJ1-2
D gene: -

CDR3 DNA: TGCGCCAGCAGCCAAGTTGTTAACTACGAGCAGTACTTC
CDR3 protein: CASSQVVNYEQYF
V gene: TRBV4-1
clone size: -
J gene: TRBJ2-7
D gene: -

CDR3 DNA: TGTGCCACCAGCAGACAGGGACAGGGGACCTACGAGCAGTACTTC
CDR3 protein: CATSRQGQGTYEQYF
V gene: TRBV15
clone size: few
J gene: TRBJ2-7
D gene: TRBD1

CDR3 DNA: TGCAGTGCTATTGCCCGCCGAGGTTATCAAGAGACCCAGTACTTC
CDR3 protein: CSAIARRGYQETQYF
V gene: TRBV20-1
clone size: many
J gene: TRBJ2-5
D gene: -

CDR3 DNA: TGTGCCAGCAGTGTACATGTGGGTTCGGCGACCCAGTACTTC
CDR3 protein: CASSVHVGSATQYF
V gene: TRBV28
clone size: -
J gene: TRBJ2-5
D gene: -

CDR3 DNA: TGTGCCAGCAGGGATGTACTAGATACGCTGTATTTT
CDR3 protein: CASRDVLDTLYF
V gene: TRBV6-5
clone size: -
J gene: TRBJ2-3
D gene: -

CDR3 DNA: TGTGCCAGCAGTTACACTAGATCCGATACGCAGTATTTT
CDR3 protein: CASSYTRSDTQYF
V gene: TRBV6-5
clone size: few
J gene: TRBJ2-3
D gene: -

CDR3 DNA: TGTGCCAGCACTCCTACCCGGGACAGGGCATACGAGCAGTACTTC
CDR3 protein: CASTPTRDRAYEQYF
V gene: TRBV6-6
clone size: few
J gene: TRBJ2-7
D gene: TRBD1

CDR3 DNA: TGCGCCAGCGAAGGGGATAACTATGGCTACACCTTC
CDR3 protein: CASEGDNYGYTF
V gene: TRBV10-2
clone size: -
J gene: TRBJ1-2
D gene: -

CDR3 DNA: TGCGCCAGCAGCCTAACCGGGACAGGCTCCTACGAGCAGTACTTC
CDR3 protein: CASSLTGTGSYEQYF
V gene: TRBV5-1
clone size: many
J gene: TRBJ2-7
D gene: TRBD1

CDR3 DNA: TGTGCCTGCAGCTTAGATCCAGCGGGGGGACTCTACAATGAGCAGTTCTTC
CDR3 protein: CACSLDPAGGLYNEQFF
V gene: TRBV7-3
clone size: -
J gene: TRBJ2-1
D gene: TRBD2